This T cell receptor beta chain derives from a study of cytomegalovirus exposure and HLA in healthy donors. The PCR contained 60 Vbeta and 13 Jbeta primers. Measured with immunoSEQ multiplex PCR; TCRdb has only the in-frame clones, and not every one. The data show approximately 110,000 clones, around 77% seen once. Trimming removed 10 bases from V and 0 bases from J; junction bases left unmatched: 11. Looked up from germline, CDR1 is ENHRY and CDR2 is SYGVKD. The CDR3 has 15 amino acids. V and J are TRBV10-3 and TRBJ2-7; TRBD1 agrees at 8 bases. The sequenced material came from PBMCs. The source of this sequence is a woman aged 25 to 45 in good health and CMV-seropositive. The CDR3 sequence is CASIPDRANSYEQYF. In DNA form, the CDR3 reads TGTGCCAGCATCCCGGACAGGGCCAACTCCTACGAGCAGTACTTC.